The rows below give T cell receptor beta chains drawn from one sample of a study of T cell repertoires in breast cancer. TCRdb called the emulsion pairing reads again in MiXCR, with one record for every CDR3 protein. The sample has some 37,000 distinct CDR3 sequences; 35% to 50% are singletons. The sample consisted of CD8+ T cells. These receptors all stem from a pool of human donors with breast cancer or a healthy control (not recorded which). Each CDR3 is given without its conserved first and last residue.

v_gene,j_gene,CDR3aa
TRBV5-1,TRBJ2-5,ASSLLGGETQY
TRBV19,TRBJ1-4,ASSTGIATNEKLF
TRBV20-1,TRBJ2-2,SAGRPGNTGELF
TRBV19,TRBJ2-1,ASSSPAAGGNEQF
TRBV6-2/TRBV6-3,TRBJ1-1,ASSYNKEVAEAF
TRBV20-1,TRBJ1-5,SASQGTDQPQH
TRBV3-1,TRBJ2-5,ASSQENSWGTQY
TRBV5-1,TRBJ2-7,ASKEMGANYEQY
TRBV29-1,TRBJ1-1,SASNRGGTEAF
TRBV5-1,TRBJ2-5,ASWRGAVEETQY
TRBV12-3/TRBV12-4,TRBJ1-3,ASSPDSGNTIY
TRBV3-1,TRBJ2-7,ASSQVIDEQY
TRBV19,TRBJ1-5,ASSARDRGGGNQPQH
TRBV3-1,TRBJ2-5,ASSLAPRGQETQY
TRBV20-1,TRBJ1-5,SGLDRTERQPQH
TRBV6-2/TRBV6-3,TRBJ2-2,ASSYQGAPSNTGELF
TRBV15,TRBJ1-2,ATSKDRVGSFYYGYT
TRBV15,TRBJ2-3,ATSRDGDSGIDTQY
TRBV18,TRBJ2-5,ASSPPVGGGAQETQY
TRBV7-2,TRBJ2-7,ASSLFQGPYEQY
TRBV5-4,TRBJ2-3,ASSPTTLADTQY
TRBV7-3,TRBJ2-1,ASSLTPRDRNL
TRBV6-4,TRBJ2-1,ASSAEGGSYNEQF
TRBV6-1,TRBJ1-1,ASSEFGSEEAF
TRBV19,TRBJ1-1,ASSIPAGRAF
TRBV20-1,TRBJ2-2,NVPDFTTGTGELF
TRBV10-3,TRBJ2-1,AISESLAEQF
TRBV25-1,TRBJ2-7,ASTANRGRLHYERY
TRBV4-2,TRBJ1-1,ASSQSTGGLRNTEAF
TRBV6-1,TRBJ2-2,ASSRGTGELF
TRBV6-1,TRBJ2-1,ASSNYYSSYNEQF
TRBV6-4,TRBJ2-7,ASREGYYEQY
TRBV20-1,TRBJ2-1,SAFTTSGSDKQF
TRBV12-3/TRBV12-4,TRBJ1-5,ASSLSVGEGPQH
TRBV7-9,TRBJ2-7,ASSLGAGRREQY
TRBV27,TRBJ2-1,ASTLGTGFYNEQF
TRBV5-1,TRBJ1-5,ASSPETGHQPQH